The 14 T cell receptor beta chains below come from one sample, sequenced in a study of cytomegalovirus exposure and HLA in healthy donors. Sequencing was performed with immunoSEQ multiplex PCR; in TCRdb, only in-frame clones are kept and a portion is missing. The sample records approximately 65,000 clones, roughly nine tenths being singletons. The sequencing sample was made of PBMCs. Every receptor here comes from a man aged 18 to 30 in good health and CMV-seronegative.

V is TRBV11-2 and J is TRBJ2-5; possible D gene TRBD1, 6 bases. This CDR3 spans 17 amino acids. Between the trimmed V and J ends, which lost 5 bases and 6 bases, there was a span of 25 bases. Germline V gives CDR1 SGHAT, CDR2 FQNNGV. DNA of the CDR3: TGTGCCAGCAGCCCTGGAGATTTGAGCAGGGGTGGAAAGACCCAGTACTTC. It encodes CASSPGDLSRGGKTQYF. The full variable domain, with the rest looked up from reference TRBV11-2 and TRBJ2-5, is EAGVAQSPRYKIIEKRQSVAFWCNPISGHATLYWYQQILGQGPKLLIQFQNNGVVDDSQLPKDRFSAERLKGVDSTLKIQPAKLEDSAVYLCASSPGDLSRGGKTQYFGPGTRLLVL.

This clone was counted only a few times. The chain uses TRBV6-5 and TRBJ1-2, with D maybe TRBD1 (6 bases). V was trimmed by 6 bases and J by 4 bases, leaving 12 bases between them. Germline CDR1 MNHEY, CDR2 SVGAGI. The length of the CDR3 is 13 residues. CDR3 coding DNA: TGTGCCAGCAGACAGGGCGGAGTCTATGGCTACACCTTC. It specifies CASRQGGVYGYTF.

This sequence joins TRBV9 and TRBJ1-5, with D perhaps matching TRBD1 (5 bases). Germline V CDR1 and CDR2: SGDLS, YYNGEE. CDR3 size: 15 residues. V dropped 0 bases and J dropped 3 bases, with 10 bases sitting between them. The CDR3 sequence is CASSVGGEDNQPQHF. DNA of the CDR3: TGTGCCAGCAGCGTAGGGGGCGAGGACAATCAGCCCCAGCATTTT.

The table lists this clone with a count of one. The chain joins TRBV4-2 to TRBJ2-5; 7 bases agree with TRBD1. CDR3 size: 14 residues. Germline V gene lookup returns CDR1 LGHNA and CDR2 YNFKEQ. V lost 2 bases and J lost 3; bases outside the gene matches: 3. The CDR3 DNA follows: TGTGCCAGCAGCCAACCCGACAGGGAAGAGACCCAGTACTTC. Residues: CASSQPDREETQYF.

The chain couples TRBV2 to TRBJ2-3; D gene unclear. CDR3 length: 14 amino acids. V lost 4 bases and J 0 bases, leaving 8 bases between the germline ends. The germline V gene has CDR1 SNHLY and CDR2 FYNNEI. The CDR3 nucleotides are TGTGCCAGCAGTGGGAGACTGAGCACAGATACGCAGTATTTT. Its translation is CASSGRLSTDTQYF.

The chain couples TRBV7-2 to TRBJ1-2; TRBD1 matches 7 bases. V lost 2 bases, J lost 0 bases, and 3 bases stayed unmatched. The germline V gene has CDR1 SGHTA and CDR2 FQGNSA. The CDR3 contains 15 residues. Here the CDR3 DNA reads TGTGCCAGCAGCTTATACGGGACAGCTAACTATGGCTACACCTTC. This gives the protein CASSLYGTANYGYTF.

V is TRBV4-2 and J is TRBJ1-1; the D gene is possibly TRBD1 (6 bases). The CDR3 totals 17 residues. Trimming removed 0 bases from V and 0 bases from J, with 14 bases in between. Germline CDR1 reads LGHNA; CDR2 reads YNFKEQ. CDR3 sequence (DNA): TGTGCCAGCAGCCAAGATAGGGGGGGACTAATGAACACTGAAGCTTTCTTT. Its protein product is CASSQDRGGLMNTEAFF.

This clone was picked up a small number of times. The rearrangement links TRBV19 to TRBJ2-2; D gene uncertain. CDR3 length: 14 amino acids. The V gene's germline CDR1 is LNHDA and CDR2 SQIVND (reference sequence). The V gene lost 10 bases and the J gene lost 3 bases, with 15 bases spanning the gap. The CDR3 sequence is CATRLRVDTGELFF. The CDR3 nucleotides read TGTGCCACCCGGTTACGAGTAGACACCGGGGAGCTGTTTTTT.

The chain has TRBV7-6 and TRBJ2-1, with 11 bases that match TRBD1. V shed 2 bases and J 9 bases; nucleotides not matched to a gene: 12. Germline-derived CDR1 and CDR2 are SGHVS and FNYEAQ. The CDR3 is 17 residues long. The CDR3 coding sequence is TGTGCCAGCAGCTTACTTTACCGGGACAGGGGGAAGATTGAGCAGTTCTTC. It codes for CASSLLYRDRGKIEQFF.

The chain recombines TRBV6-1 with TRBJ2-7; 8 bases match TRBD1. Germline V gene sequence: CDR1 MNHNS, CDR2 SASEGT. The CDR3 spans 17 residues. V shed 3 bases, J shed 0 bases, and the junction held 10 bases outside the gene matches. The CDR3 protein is CASSDPPDRVSSYEQYF. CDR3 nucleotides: TGTGCCAGCAGTGACCCCCCGGACAGGGTTAGCTCCTACGAGCAGTACTTC.

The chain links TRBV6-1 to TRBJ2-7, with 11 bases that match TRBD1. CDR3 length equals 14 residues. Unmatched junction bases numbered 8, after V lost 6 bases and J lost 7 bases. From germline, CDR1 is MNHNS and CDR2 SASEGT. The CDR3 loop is CASRARDRGEEQYF. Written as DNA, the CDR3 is TGTGCCAGCAGGGCGAGGGACAGGGGGGAGGAGCAGTACTTC.

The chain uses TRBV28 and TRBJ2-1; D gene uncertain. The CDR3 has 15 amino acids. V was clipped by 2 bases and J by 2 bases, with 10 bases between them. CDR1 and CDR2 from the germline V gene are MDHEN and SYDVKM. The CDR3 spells CASSLVSRAYNEQFF. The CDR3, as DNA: TGTGCCAGCAGTTTAGTTAGCAGAGCCTACAATGAGCAGTTCTTC.

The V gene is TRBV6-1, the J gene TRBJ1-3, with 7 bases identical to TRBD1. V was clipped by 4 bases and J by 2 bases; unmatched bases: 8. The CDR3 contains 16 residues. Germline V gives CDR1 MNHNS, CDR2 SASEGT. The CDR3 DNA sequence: TGTGCCAGCAGTGCAACTACAGGGGCTACTGGAAACACCATATATTTT. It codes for CASSATTGATGNTIYF.

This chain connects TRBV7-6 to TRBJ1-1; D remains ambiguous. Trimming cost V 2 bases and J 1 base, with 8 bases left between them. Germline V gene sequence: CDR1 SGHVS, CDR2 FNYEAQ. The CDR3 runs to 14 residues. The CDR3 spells CASSLSDSNTEAFF. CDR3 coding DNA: TGTGCCAGCAGCTTATCAGACTCGAACACTGAAGCTTTCTTT.